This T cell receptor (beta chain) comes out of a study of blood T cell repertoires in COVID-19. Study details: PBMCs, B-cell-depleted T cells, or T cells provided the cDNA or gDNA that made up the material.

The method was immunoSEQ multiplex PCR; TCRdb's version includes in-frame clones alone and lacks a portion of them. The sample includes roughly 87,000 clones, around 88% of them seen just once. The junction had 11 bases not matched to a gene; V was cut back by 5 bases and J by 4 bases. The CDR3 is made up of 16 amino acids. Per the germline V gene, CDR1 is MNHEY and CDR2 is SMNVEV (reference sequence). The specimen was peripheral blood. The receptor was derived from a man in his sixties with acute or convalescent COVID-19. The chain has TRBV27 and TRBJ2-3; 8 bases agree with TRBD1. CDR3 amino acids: CASSLRQGILADTQYF. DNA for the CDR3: TGTGCCAGCAGTCTCCGACAGGGGATATTGGCAGATACGCAGTATTTT.